Shown below are 18 T cell receptor beta chains from a single sample sequenced in a study of blood T cell repertoires in COVID-19. The assay was immunoSEQ multiplex PCR, and TCRdb's table has in-frame clones only and misses some. The repertoire holds approximately 200,000 clones, with approximately 75% as singletons. Material for sequencing was PBMCs or T cells enriched from blood (not recorded which). The receptors were gathered from a man aged 35 to 55 who had recovered from COVID-19.

The V call is TRBV19, the J call TRBJ2-6; D gene uncertain. The CDR3 is 16 amino acids. Germline CDR1 is LNHDA and CDR2 is SQIVND (reference sequence). V was trimmed by 2 bases and J by 0 bases, leaving 8 bases between them. CDR3 in DNA: TGTGCCAGTAGTATAAGAAAGAGCTCTGGGGCCAACGTCCTGACTTTC. It codes for CASSIRKSSGANVLTF.

The chain joins TRBV19 to TRBJ2-5; 10 bases match TRBD2. CDR1 and CDR2 (germline): LNHDA, SQIVND (reference sequence). Unmatched junction bases numbered 8, after V lost 5 bases and J lost 5 bases. CDR3 length: 15 amino acids. Written as DNA, the CDR3 is TGTGCCAGTAGTCGGCTAGCGGGAGAGGCGGAGACCCAGTACTTC. Amino acids: CASSRLAGEAETQYF. The complete variable domain, with remaining parts taken from reference TRBV19 and TRBJ2-5, reads DGGITQSPKYLFRKEGQNVTLSCEQNLNHDAMYWYRQDPGQGLRLIYYSQIVNDFQKGDIAEGYSVSREKKESFPLTVTSAQKNPTAFYLCASSRLAGEAETQYFGPGTRLLVL.

The V call is TRBV29-1, the J call TRBJ1-1; D is possibly TRBD1 (5 bases). This CDR3 has 10 residues. V was shortened by 5 bases and J by 8 bases, with 9 bases between the two germline ends. Germline assignment: CDR1 SQVTM and CDR2 ANQGSEA. The CDR3 coding sequence is TGCAGCGTTTCGGCAGGGGAAGCTTTCTTT. Translation gives CSVSAGEAFF.

This chain joins TRBV11-2 and TRBJ1-5, with TRBD1 identical over 8 bases. CDR3 length equals 15 residues. J lost 3 bases, V lost 5 bases, and 6 bases had no gene match. Germline lookup yields CDR1 SGHAT and CDR2 FQNNGV. CDR3 protein: CASSSTTGDNQPQHF. The CDR3 bases are TGTGCCAGCAGCAGCACGACAGGGGACAATCAGCCCCAGCATTTT.

The V and J genes are TRBV2 and TRBJ2-7; D remains unclear. Germline CDR1 SNHLY, CDR2 FYNNEI. CDR3 length: 12 residues. V lost 7 bases, J lost 3 bases, and 10 bases lay in between. The CDR3: CASTSTGYEQYF. CDR3 coding DNA: TGTGCCAGCACCTCGACGGGCTACGAGCAGTACTTC. Full variable domain (missing parts from reference TRBV2 and TRBJ2-7): EPEVTQTPSHQVTQMGQEVILRCVPISNHLYFYWYRQILGQKVEFLVSFYNNEISEKSEIFDDQFSVERPDGSNFTLKIRSTKLEDSAMYFCASTSTGYEQYFGPGTRLTVT.

V and J are TRBV5-1 and TRBJ1-3; D possibly corresponds to TRBD1 (6 bases). Between the trimmed V and J ends, which lost 4 bases and 2 bases, there was a span of 13 bases. The CDR3 loop spans 15 amino acids. Per germline, CDR1 SGHRS and CDR2 YFSETQ. In DNA, the CDR3 is TGCGCCAGCAGCACACAGGGTTTCACTGGAAACACCATATATTTT. Protein: CASSTQGFTGNTIYF.

Worth noting for this clone: A much bigger clone sits one base away, suggesting this may be a read error. This chain links TRBV11-2 with TRBJ2-7, with TRBD1 matching over 10 bases. V gave up 5 bases and J gave up 1 base; unmatched junction bases: 2. Germline CDR1 is SGHAT and CDR2 is FQNNGV. The CDR3 is made up of 14 amino acids. CDR3 amino acids: CASSPGQGSYEQYF. For the CDR3, the DNA is TGTGCCAGCAGCCCGGGACAGGGGTCCTACGAGCAGTACTTC.

The chain couples TRBV3-1 (or the pseudogene TRBV3-2) to TRBJ2-7; D gene unclear. Germline V gives CDR1 LGHDT, CDR2 YNNKEL (reference sequence). With 0 bases removed from V and 5 bases from J, the gap between germline ends came to 11 bases. There are 14 residues in the CDR3. The CDR3 nucleotides read TGTGCCAGCAGCCAAGATCGGAGAATCCACGAGCAGTACTTC. As protein: CASSQDRRIHEQYF.

CDR3: CAISEGTGGVYGYTF. The CDR3 nucleotides are TGTGCCATCAGTGAAGGGACAGGGGGCGTCTATGGCTACACCTTC. The chain combines TRBV10-3 with TRBJ1-2, with 12 bases aligning to TRBD1. V lost 3 bases to trimming and J lost 4 bases; unmatched junction nucleotides: 3. Germline loops: CDR1 ENHRY, CDR2 SYGVKD. The CDR3 has 15 residues.

The chain employs TRBV27 and TRBJ2-4; TRBD2 agrees at 7 bases. Germline V lookup: CDR1 MNHEY, CDR2 SMNVEV (reference sequence). The CDR3 covers 17 residues. V was clipped by 5 bases and J by 1 base; unmatched bases: 11. CDR3 DNA sequence: TGTGCCAGCAGTCCCCCCGGGACTACTCCGGCCAAAAACATTCAGTACTTC. This sequence encodes CASSPPGTTPAKNIQYF.

V gene TRBV7-6 combines with J gene TRBJ2-5; unclear D gene. Deletions cut 5 bases from V and 2 bases from J, with 6 bases between. Per the germline V gene, CDR1 is SGHVS and CDR2 is FNYEAQ. This CDR3 is built from 12 residues. For the CDR3, the DNA is TGTGCCAGCAGCCGTCTACAAGAGACCCAGTACTTC. Its protein product is CASSRLQETQYF.

The table lists this clone with many counts. This chain uses TRBV14 with TRBJ2-3, with 8 nucleotides matching TRBD1. Germline-derived CDR1 and CDR2 are SGHDN and FVKESK. This CDR3 has 15 amino acids. V lost 4 bases and J lost 2; bases outside the gene matches: 5. CDR3 nucleotides: TGTGCCAGCAGCCCCTGGACAGGGACCACAGATACGCAGTATTTT. Protein sequence: CASSPWTGTTDTQYF. Supplemented by reference TRBV14 and TRBJ2-3, the full variable domain reads EAGVTQFPSHSVIEKGQTVTLRCDPISGHDNLYWYRRVMGKEIKFLLHFVKESKQDESGMPNNRFLAERTGGTYSTLKVQPAELEDSGVYFCASSPWTGTTDTQYFGPGTRLTVL.

This chain links TRBV11-2 with TRBJ2-7; D uncertain. V was trimmed by 5 bases and J by 4 bases, leaving 6 bases between them. The CDR3 sequence is 11 residues long. CDR1 and CDR2 from the germline V gene are SGHAT and FQNNGV. The CDR3 region has the DNA TGTGCCAGCAGCCTACTGTACGAGCAGTACTTC. Its translation: CASSLLYEQYF. Supplemented by reference TRBV11-2 and TRBJ2-7, the full variable domain reads EAGVAQSPRYKIIEKRQSVAFWCNPISGHATLYWYQQILGQGPKLLIQFQNNGVVDDSQLPKDRFSAERLKGVDSTLKIQPAKLEDSAVYLCASSLLYEQYFGPGTRLTVT.

The chain carries TRBV6-5 and TRBJ1-1; possible D gene TRBD1, 5 bases. The CDR3 spans 14 residues. Trimming took 2 bases from V and 1 from J, leaving 8 bases between them. The germline gives CDR1 MNHEY, CDR2 SVGAGI. The CDR3 DNA follows: TGTGCCAGCAGTTACGGGCAGGGGAACACTGAAGCTTTCTTT. It codes for CASSYGQGNTEAFF.

J is TRBJ2-7 and V is TRBV30; the D gene is possibly TRBD1 (5 bases). This CDR3 has 13 residues. Trimming stripped 1 base from V and 4 bases from J, with 11 bases between. The V gene's germline CDR1 is GTSNPN and CDR2 SVGIG (reference sequence). This CDR3 reads CAWSGWQGYEQYF. CDR3 nucleotides: TGTGCCTGGAGTGGTTGGCAGGGTTACGAGCAGTACTTC.

The chain joins TRBV7-9 to TRBJ1-3; 12 nucleotides match TRBD1. V lost 5 bases and J lost 4; bases outside the gene matches: 9. The CDR3 runs to 17 residues. Germline-derived CDR1 and CDR2 are SEHNR and FQNEAQ (reference sequence). The chain's CDR3 is CASSALPGQGAGNTIYF. The CDR3 bases are TGTGCCAGCAGCGCCCTACCGGGACAGGGGGCAGGAAACACCATATATTTT.

This chain links TRBV3-1 (or the pseudogene TRBV3-2) with TRBJ2-7, with TRBD2 matching 8 bases. Germline trimming cut 1 base from V and 6 bases from J; bases unmatched to any gene: 8. The germline CDR1 and CDR2 sequences are LGHDT and YNNKEL (reference sequence). The CDR3 covers 15 residues. The CDR3 DNA reads TGTGCCAGCAGCCAAGGCCCCCGACTAGCGTCCGAGCAGTACTTC. Amino acids: CASSQGPRLASEQYF.

With respect to this clone: This CDR3 is also generated by other DNA sequences in the sample. V is TRBV19 and J is TRBJ1-1; D is perhaps TRBD1 (5 bases). V was shortened by 6 bases and J by 3 bases, with 14 bases between the two germline ends. Per the germline V gene, CDR1 is LNHDA and CDR2 is SQIVND (reference sequence). The CDR3 consists of 14 residues. The CDR3 DNA reads TGTGCCAGTAGCATTGGAGGGGTCCACACTGAAGCTTTCTTT. Translation gives CASSIGGVHTEAFF.